This TCR beta chain was retrieved from a study of T cell changes during pregnancy in multiple sclerosis (dated by TCRdb to the late 2010s). Study-level background: In women with multiple sclerosis, the researchers looked at how the T cell repertoire shifted as pregnancy progressed.

CDR1 and CDR2 are drawn from the germline V gene (reference sequence): DFQATT, SNEGSKA. Including the terminal cysteine and phenylalanine, the CDR3 comprises 11 residues. CDR3 DNA only is kept here, 33 bases in frame from base 1. V gives up 6 bases and J gives up 11 bases, and the segment between their germline ends measures 11 bases. Points on this clone: Its recognized antigen is unknown. Base quality data are lacking; no much larger clone is found one base away.

Preparation of the library involved the immunoSEQ multiplex PCR assay. TCRdb retrieved this table from immuneACCESS and kept in-frame rearrangements only. Not all clones are present; in checked studies, unresolved V genes account for under half, and no reason is known for the remainder. Within this sample are some 60,000 clones, with about 88% of them counted one time only. Of the sample, under 2% is held by the ten largest clones. This material consisted of peripheral blood, taken after pregnancy. In this chain, TRBV20-1 is recombined with TRBJ1-6, with the D segment identity uncertain. This TCR was recovered from a female donor with multiple sclerosis, enrolled in a pregnancy study. The bases are TGCAGTGCCCAACAGTTTCCACCCCTCCACTTT. It translates as CSAQQFPPLHF.